This note documents a single T cell receptor beta chain sequence. In the study's own analysis: Counts of nucleated cells, estimated from reference gene primer amplification, were obtained. The protocol was immunoSEQ multiplex PCR, while the TCRdb copy is restricted to in-frame clones and leaves out a portion. V and J calls and clone size are given by that table; D and trimming were obtained from the DNA. The sample shows some 140,000 clones, around 88% of them seen only once. The data were obtained in a study of blood T cell repertoires in COVID-19. Looking at the study overall: The United States, Italy and Spain supplied acute and convalescent COVID-19 samples. PBMCs, B-cell-depleted T cells, or T cells were the source of the cDNA or gDNA that made up the material.

Trimming pared 3 bases from V and 3 bases from J, leaving 12 bases between. This CDR3 spans 14 amino acids. Germline lookup yields CDR1 MNHEY and CDR2 SMNVEV (reference sequence). Sequenced: peripheral blood. The source of this sequence is a woman between 50 and 59 years old who had recovered from COVID-19. V is TRBV27 and J is TRBJ2-7; D is undetermined. The CDR3 DNA reads as TGTGCCAGCAGTTTTTCGCGCGGCTTCTACGAGCAGTACTTC. Protein sequence: CASSFSRGFYEQYF.